Sequencing of this T cell receptor (beta chain) was carried out in a study of beta chain features in type 1 diabetes. Study information: Examined across all samples were over 85 million sorted cells.

Every isolated RNA sample was fully reverse transcribed, so sequencing captured expressed TCRB transcripts. Assay: immunoSEQ multiplex PCR; the TCRdb copy retains only in-frame clones and omits some. This table holds about 150,000 clones, more than 9% found once. This CDR3 has 17 amino acids. Trimming removed 0 bases at V and 5 bases at J, with 14 bases between. CDR1 and CDR2 from the germline V gene are LGHNA and YNFKEQ. Purity exceeding 95% was reached by all sorted populations. The sequenced material came from naive CD4+ T cells from blood. The chain couples TRBV4-2 to TRBJ1-6; D ambiguous. This TCR derives from a man aged 18 to 30 in good health. CDR3 DNA sequence: TGTGCCAGCAGCCAAGACCCCGGAGCCGCGGATAATTCACCCCTCCACTTT. This gives the protein CASSQDPGAADNSPLHF.